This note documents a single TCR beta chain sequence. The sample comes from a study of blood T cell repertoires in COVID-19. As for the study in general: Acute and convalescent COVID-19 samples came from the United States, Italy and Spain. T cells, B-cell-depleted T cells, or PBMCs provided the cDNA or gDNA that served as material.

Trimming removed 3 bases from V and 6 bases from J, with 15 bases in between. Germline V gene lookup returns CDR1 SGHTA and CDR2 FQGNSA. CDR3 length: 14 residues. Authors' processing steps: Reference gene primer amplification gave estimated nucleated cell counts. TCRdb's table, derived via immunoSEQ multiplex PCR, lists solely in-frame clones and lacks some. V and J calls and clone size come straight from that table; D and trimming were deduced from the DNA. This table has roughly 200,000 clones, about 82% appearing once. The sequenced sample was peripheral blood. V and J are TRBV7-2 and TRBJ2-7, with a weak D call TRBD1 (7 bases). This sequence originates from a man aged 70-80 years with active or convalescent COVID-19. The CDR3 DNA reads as TGTGCCAGCAGCTTTCCGACAGGGAGGAGCGAGCAGTACTTC. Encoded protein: CASSFPTGRSEQYF.